This T cell receptor (beta chain) is drawn from a study of prognosis after radiotherapy for stage I lung cancer. Looking at the study overall: Individuals diagnosed with stage I non-small cell lung cancer underwent enrollment between 2018 and early 2019. Metastases at distant sites emerged in several patients after radiotherapy, at a median of about 7 months, whereas approximately 16 showed no significant progression. Medically, all non-small cell lung cancer patients were deemed inoperable.

Using two-round multiplex PCR, the authors amplified TCR beta CDR3 from genomic DNA. First-round PCR employed TRBV- and TRBJ-specific primers for each gene. TCRdb re-analysed the multiplex PCR reads in MiXCR, keeping a single row per CDR3 protein. The sample shows about 19,000 distinct CDR3 sequences, about 27% of them seen only once. Study outcomes and limitations: When patients developed distant metastases, their Shannon entropy after stereotactic body radiation therapy was lower.

This clonotype was found many times. The antigen remains undetermined. Germline CDR1 SGHAT, CDR2 FQNNGV. The CDR3 has 18 amino acids. Germline trimming cut 5 bases from V and 6 bases from J; bases unmatched to any gene: 17. The chain combines TRBV11-2 with TRBJ2-3; 10 bases agree with TRBD2. The receptor was isolated from a donor over 45 with non-small cell lung cancer. The material was PBMCs, obtained before or after stereotactic body radiation therapy (not recorded which). CDR3 loop: CASSQGASGRASEDTQYF. Here the CDR3 DNA reads TGTGCCAGCAGCCAAGGTGCCAGCGGGAGGGCCTCGGAGGATACGCAGTATTTT.